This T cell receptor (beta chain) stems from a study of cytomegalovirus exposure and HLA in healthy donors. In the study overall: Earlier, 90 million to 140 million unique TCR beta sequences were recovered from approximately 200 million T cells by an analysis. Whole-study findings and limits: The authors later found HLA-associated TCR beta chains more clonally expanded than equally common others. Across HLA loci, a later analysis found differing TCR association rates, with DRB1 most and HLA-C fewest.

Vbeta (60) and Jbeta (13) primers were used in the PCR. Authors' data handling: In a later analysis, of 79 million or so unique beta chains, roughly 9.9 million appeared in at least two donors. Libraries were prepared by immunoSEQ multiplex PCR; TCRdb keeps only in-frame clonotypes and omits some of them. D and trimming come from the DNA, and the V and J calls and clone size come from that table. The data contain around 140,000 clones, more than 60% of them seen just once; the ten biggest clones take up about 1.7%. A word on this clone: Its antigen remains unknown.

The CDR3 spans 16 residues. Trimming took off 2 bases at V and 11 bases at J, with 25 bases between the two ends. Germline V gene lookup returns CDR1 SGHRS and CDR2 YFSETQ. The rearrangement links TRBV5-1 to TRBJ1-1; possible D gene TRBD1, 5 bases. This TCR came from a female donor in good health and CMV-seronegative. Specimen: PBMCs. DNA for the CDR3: TGCGCCAGCAGCTTTTCCACTCTGGGGGTTGCGGGGGAGGCTTTCTTT. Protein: CASSFSTLGVAGEAFF. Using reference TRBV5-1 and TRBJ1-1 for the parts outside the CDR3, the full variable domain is KAGVTQTPRYLIKTRGQQVTLSCSPISGHRSVSWYQQTPGQGLQFLFEYFSETQRNKGNFPGRFSGRQFSNSRSEMNVSTLELGDSALYLCASSFSTLGVAGEAFFGQGTRLTVV.